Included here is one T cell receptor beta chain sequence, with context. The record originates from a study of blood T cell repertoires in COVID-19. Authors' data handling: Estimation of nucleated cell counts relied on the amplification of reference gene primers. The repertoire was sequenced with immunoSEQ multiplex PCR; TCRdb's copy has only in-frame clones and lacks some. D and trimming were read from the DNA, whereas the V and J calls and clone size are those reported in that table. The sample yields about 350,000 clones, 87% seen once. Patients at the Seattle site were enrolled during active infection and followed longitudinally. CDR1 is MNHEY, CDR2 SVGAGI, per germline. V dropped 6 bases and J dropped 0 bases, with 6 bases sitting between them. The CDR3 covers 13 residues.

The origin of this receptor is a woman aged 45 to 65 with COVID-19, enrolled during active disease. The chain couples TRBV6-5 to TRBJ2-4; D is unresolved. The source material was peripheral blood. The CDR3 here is CASRTGAKNIQYF. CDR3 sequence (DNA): TGTGCCAGCAGAACGGGAGCCAAAAACATTCAGTACTTC.